This T cell receptor beta chain was obtained from a study of T cell responses to AZD1222 COVID-19 vaccine (dated by TCRdb to the early 2020s). Background for the entire study: AZD1222 recipients whose second dose came at about 4 weeks and those whose second dose came at about 12 weeks were combined into one group, since spike-specific TCR depth and breadth did not differ between the two schedules. TCR sequencing was performed for roughly 250 trial participants, of whom about 210 were given two doses of AZD1222 and around 25 were given two doses of MenACWY control vaccine. Trial participants were enrolled into age subgroups of 18-55, 56-69 and 70-plus years, which contained roughly 150, 30 and 60 TCR-sequenced participants, respectively.

What the study reported, not specific to this receptor: Because no day 14 peak-response samples were available, the repertoires could be characterized only after the peak T cell response. Most participants were white British and females outnumbered males, and the authors suggested that clonal diversity may have been underestimated. Conclusions about previously exposed vaccinees were limited because only five to seven AZD1222 recipients were SARS-CoV-2 seropositive at baseline. In the small 56-69-year group, the increase in depth fell short of significance, most likely because of low power. The whole spike protein was spanned by vaccine-associated CD4 TCRs, and dominant responses were seen in regions 160-218 and 743-854. After two AZD1222 doses, spike-specific TCR breadth and depth were significantly higher than at day 0 and than in MenACWY recipients. Nearly half of unique spike-specific TCRs reportedly recognized epitopes outside regions mutated in the B.1.351 and B.1.1.7 variants.

The time point tag for this specimen amounts to: baseline before first vaccination. Vaccinee samples were obtained from the UK trials COV001 and COV002, which included a single-blind randomized controlled phase 2/3 trial of AZD1222 (ChAdOx1 nCoV-19) in healthy adults. For TCRbeta chain sequencing, PBMC samples were collected from trial participants at day 0 and at day 28 after the second dose. The CDR3 regions of human TCRbeta chains were subjected to immunosequencing. Processing in the source paper ran as follows. TCRs in the repertoires were compared against a reference library of SARS-CoV-2-specific TCRs that had been generated with the MIRA antigen-specificity platform. Breadth was defined as the fraction of unique TCRs that were SARS-CoV-2-associated, and depth was defined as the fraction of total T cells that were SARS-CoV-2-associated. Using the MIRA data, each spike-specific TCR was mapped to the spike region that the TCR reacts to and placed in a CD4 or CD8 class. Log10-transformed breadth and depth values were compared by one-way ANOVA with Sidak's multiple comparisons tests. TCRdb's version of the immuneACCESS table is confined to in-frame rearrangements and falls short of the full clone set. An unresolved V gene accounts for under half of the shortfall where checked; the remainder is of unknown origin. The DNA was the basis for D and trimming; V, J and clone size are from that table. The sample yields about 120,000 clones; around 90% were counted once. Jointly, the top ten make up around a tenth of the sample.

On this clone itself: Its antigen is not yet known. One base away there is no much larger clone; base qualities are not given.

In the germline V gene (reference sequence), CDR1 corresponds to LNHNV and CDR2 to YYDKDF. Measured from the cysteine to the phenylalanine, the CDR3 is 13 residues long. The sequence is cut down to CDR3 DNA, 39 bases in frame from base 1. Cut back by 0 bases and 4 bases, the V and J ends lie 6 bases apart. The sequence derives from an adult in good health. The chain was built from TRBV15 and TRBJ1-2; no D gene is confidently identified. The sample here was peripheral blood, taken on day 0 of AZD1222 vaccination. The CDR3 region reads CATSREQSYGYTF. The nucleotide sequence reads TGTGCCACCAGCAGAGAACAGAGCTATGGCTACACCTTC.